This T cell receptor (beta chain) was sequenced for a study of cytomegalovirus exposure and HLA in healthy donors (dated by TCRdb to 2016 to 2017). At the level of the whole study: An earlier analysis of roughly 630 of the donors reported more than 250 Gb of sequence data and 117 million unique TCR beta sequences from 150 million to 200 million T cells. An early release covering more than 500 HLA-typed donors comprised approximately 290 gigabases of sequencing data and roughly 86 million unique TCR sequences. Among the approximately 430 genotyped donors, approximately 76% belonged to the genetic ancestry cluster associated with self-reported Caucasian donors. The aim of the study was to test whether cataloging public T cell receptors could identify signatures of past pathogen exposure. The study used immunosequencing to profile the T cell repertoires of around 600 subjects and linked those repertoires to cytomegalovirus serostatus. Along with the roughly 670-subject first cohort, a separate validation cohort of over a hundred different subjects was used. To predict cytomegalovirus infection status, the study brought together high-throughput TCR immunosequencing, statistical association of individual TCRs with disease status, and machine learning. A later analysis re-examined previously published TCR beta repertoires from roughly 720 donors and added high-resolution HLA genotyping to investigate patterns of TCR occurrence. Rather than drawing on any new phenotypic data, the later analysis identified candidate immune exposures from TCR beta sequences and the way those sequences occurred across donors. To decide whether each TCR beta V gene segment behaved as functional or pseudogenic, an earlier analysis of fewer than 750 of the donors relied on high-throughput TCR beta sequencing. Donor age, sex, ethnicity and CMV serostatus were compiled together with the repertoire data. In a later genetic analysis, genome-wide SNP genotypes for about three fifths of the roughly 670 donors were used, and that subset was treated as a discovery cohort. All discovery cohort repertoires had been generated on a single sequencing platform. Both class I and class II loci were covered by HLA typing, at four-digit resolution. The number of donors typed differed by locus, with roughly 620-630 for A, B, C, DRB1 and DQB1, approximately 500 for DQA1, 600 to 610 for DPA1, and 400 to 490 for DPB1. Four to six DR-DQ haplotypes were handled as single units for association and clustering, since linkage in the cohort was strong. Across about 370 genotyped donors of the cohort, an average of approximately 200,000 unique TCR beta nucleotide sequences per donor were sequenced, and 15% to 20% of those sequences were non-productive. Broad study findings and their caveats: In a later genetic analysis, fewer N-insertions in productive TCRs were reported among donors in an Asian-associated ancestry cluster than the roughly 700-donor mean. Because HLA typing was missing for some donors at each locus, association tests included only the typed subset. Presence/absence analyses assumed roughly uniform sequencing depth across donors, an assumption that may not hold. In a later analysis, the rate of TCR association differed among HLA loci, with DRB1 alleles having the most associated TCRs and HLA-C alleles having the fewest. Some IMGT-functional V segments, including TRBV6-2 and TRBV6-3, could not be told apart with the 87-base-pair reads, so those segments were excluded. A few of the identified cytomegalovirus-associated TCR beta chains were confirmed in vitro to be specific for cytomegalovirus antigens. A further reported finding was that TCR beta sequences accurately predicted the HLA-A and HLA-B alleles for most subjects in the first cohort. Correlated functional status among segregating V segments might reflect linkage disequilibrium, but an unknown experimental factor could not be ruled out. Cytomegalovirus status was reported to be diagnosed by the classifier with high specificity and sensitivity in both the original and validation cohorts. A later analysis found that HLA-associated TCR beta chains were more clonally expanded and had lower generation probabilities than equally common non-associated chains. At a false discovery rate of 0.05, a later analysis linked some 17,000 TCR beta sequences to specific HLA alleles. Fewer than 20 rarely observed V segments, including chromosome 9 orphons, were excluded from the earlier analysis of a few hundred of the donors because counts were too low. In this cohort, only TCR beta chains were sequenced, and detectable features were limited by the absence of alpha or paired-chain data. An association between a missense DCLRE1C variant and V-gene and J-gene trimming of TCR beta chains was found in a later genetic analysis and replicated in an independent cohort. A later analysis reported that several top co-occurrence clusters appeared linked to parvovirus B19, influenza, CMV and Epstein-Barr virus. Broadly in line with IMGT annotations, most TCR beta V segments showed up in productive rearrangements about 87% or about 30% of the time in an earlier analysis of some 590 of the donors. CMV serostatus was the only immune exposure information available for the cohort. A cluster of highly shared sequence variants was judged likely to represent a technical artifact of the sequencing pipeline. In the study, approximately 150 TCR beta chains were listed as associated with cytomegalovirus. In a later analysis, most CMV-associated TCR beta chains were found to appear HLA-restricted, with HLA associations seemingly driven largely by CMV exposure. When HLA alleles, especially DR and DQ, strongly co-occurred, TCR associations were difficult to assign to individual alleles. The authors suggested that the approach could potentially be extended to other disease states and immunological phenotypes. Most TCR sequences were seen in very few donors, while some public TCRs were found in many individuals.

Details on this clone: It lacks a known antigen. Within one base of it there is no much larger clone, and no base qualities were kept.

The library was made by the immunoSEQ multiplex PCR assay. A mixture of 60 forward primers for TCR Vbeta segments and 13 reverse primers for TCR Jbeta segments was used in the multiplex PCR. A multiplex PCR assay on genomic DNA amplified the CDR3 region of rearranged TCR beta genes. The Illumina HiSeq System was used to sequence the amplified TCR beta libraries as 87-base-pair reads. The original methods were these. A later analysis counted some 80 million unique TCR beta chains across the 550 to 800 repertoires, and some 11 million of these chains were shared by at least two donors. Raw reads were error-corrected and collapsed into unique sequences by a nearest-neighbor algorithm in which closely related sequences were merged to remove PCR and sequencing errors. V, D and J gene segments were assigned by aligning CDR3 sequences to IMGT reference sequences. Each retained sequence needed at least a six-nucleotide match to both a V gene segment and a J gene segment. A rearrangement was called productive if the CDR3 had no stop codons and remained in frame with V and J, and every other rearrangement was called non-productive. CDR3 was defined according to IMGT convention as the region running from the second conserved V-encoded cysteine to the conserved J-encoded phenylalanine. The earlier analysis of about 560 of the donors excluded any sequence lacking an unambiguous match to a single V gene segment. An earlier analysis of 450 to 650 of the donors called V segments functional above 56.7% productive rearrangements and segregating when the between-donor standard deviation exceeded 5%. A statistical classification framework was built for diagnosing cytomegalovirus status from the catalog of TCR beta chain sequences. A later analysis assigned V and J genes by comparing TCR nucleotide sequences with IMGT/GENE-DB human TR gene sequences. A later analysis assigned CDR3 sequences and most-parsimonious VDJ recombination scenarios with the TCRdist pipeline. A later analysis defined each TCR beta chain by its CDR3 amino acid sequence plus V-gene family, and excluded reads lacking a unique V-gene family. To address suspected cross-contamination and a sequencing artifact, a later analysis removed roughly 580 highly shared, low-generation-probability nucleotide sequences. In a later analysis, a clonal expansion index was calculated for each public chain from normalized within-repertoire ranks of inferred template counts. In a later analysis, generation probabilities were computed with a VDJ recombination model fitted to out-of-frame rearrangements, and the resulting probabilities were checked against IGoR. In a later analysis, TCR-TCR, TCR-HLA and TCR-CMV co-occurrence was scored with hypergeometric tests, and a repertoire-size bias correction was applied to TCR pairs. False discovery rates were estimated in a later analysis by permuting HLA or CMV assignments 20 times. In a later analysis, co-occurring TCRs were grouped with DBSCAN, and TCRdist sequence similarity was added when clustering was performed within HLA-allele-positive subsets. Co-occurrence clustering excluded repertoires with fewer than 30,000 or more than 120,000 public chains, plus five with anomalous nucleotide sharing. In its TCRdb copy, this immuneACCESS table keeps in-frame sequences only and misses some clones. Where compared with another copy, unresolved V genes explain less than half of these, and the others have no known cause. V and J calls and clone size are given by that table; D and trimming were obtained from the DNA. This sample has some 98,000 clones in its table, and approximately 78% of those were observed once. The top ten hold less than 1.5% of the sample.

The CDR3 goes from the cysteine to the phenylalanine over 15 residues. Of the read, only the CDR3 DNA is kept; its 45 bases are in frame from base 1. V is clipped by 6 bases and J by 0 bases, and the sequence between their germline boundaries is 14 bases long. According to the germline V gene (reference sequence), CDR1 reads SEHNR and CDR2 reads FQNEAQ. The cohort comprised fewer than 750 healthy bone marrow donors. All cohort members were sampled while nominally healthy, although unrecorded immune exposures were likely present. The donor was CMV seronegative and belonged to the group of over 300 seronegative cohort members. Every donor gave a peripheral blood sample, and the peripheral blood mononuclear cells from that sample were used for TCR beta sequencing. Genomic DNA extraction from the blood cell samples was performed with the Qiagen DNeasy Blood Extraction Kit.

Material for sequencing was PBMCs. The V gene is TRBV7-9 and the J gene is TRBJ1-2; TRBD1 is possibly the D segment (5 matching bases). This receptor was taken from a man aged 35-49 years in good health and CMV-seronegative. The CDR3 region: CASRAAGNANYGYTF. The DNA sequence reads TGTGCCAGCAGGGCTGCAGGGAATGCTAACTATGGCTACACCTTC.